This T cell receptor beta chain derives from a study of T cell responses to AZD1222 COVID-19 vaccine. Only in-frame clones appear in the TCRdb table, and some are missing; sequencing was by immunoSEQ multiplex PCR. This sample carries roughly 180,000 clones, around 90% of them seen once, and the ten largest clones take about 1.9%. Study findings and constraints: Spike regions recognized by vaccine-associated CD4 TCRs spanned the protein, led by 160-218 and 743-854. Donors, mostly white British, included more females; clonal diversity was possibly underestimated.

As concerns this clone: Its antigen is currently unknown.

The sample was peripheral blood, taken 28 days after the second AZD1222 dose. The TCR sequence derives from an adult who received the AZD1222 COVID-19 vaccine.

CDR3 protein: CASSFQGAYEQYF. In DNA, the CDR3 is TGTGCCAGCAGCTTCCAGGGGGCCTACGAGCAGTACTTC. The V and J genes are TRBV5-5 and TRBJ2-7; 7 bases agree with TRBD1. Germline CDR1 SGHKS, CDR2 YYEKEE (reference sequence). J was trimmed by 2 bases and V by 2 bases; bases with no gene match: 1. CDR3 size: 13 residues. The full variable domain, completed using reference TRBV5-5 and TRBJ2-7, is DAGVTQSPTHLIKTRGQQVTLRCSPISGHKSVSWYQQVLGQGPQFIFQYYEKEERGRGNFPDRFSARQFPNYSSELNVNALLLGDSALYLCASSFQGAYEQYFGPGTRLTVT.